Described below is a single T cell receptor beta chain sequence and its context. The data were taken from a study of control samples from healthy donors and cancer patients. CDR1 SGHKS and CDR2 YYEKEE come from the germline V gene (reference sequence). Between the trimmed V and J ends, which lost 5 bases and 0 bases, there was a span of 16 bases. The CDR3 runs 16 residues. Sequencing used immunoSEQ multiplex PCR; TCRdb keeps in-frame clones, though not all of them. Among 250,000 to 300,000 clones listed, around 79% were seen once. Sequencing was performed on PBMCs. The TCR comes from a woman aged 55 to 70 with lung cancer. The rearrangement joins TRBV5-5 to TRBJ2-3; perhaps TRBD1 as D (5 bases). The CDR3 DNA is TGTGCCAGCAGTTACTCCCGGACAACTAGCACAGATACGCAGTATTTT. Translation gives CASSYSRTTSTDTQYF.